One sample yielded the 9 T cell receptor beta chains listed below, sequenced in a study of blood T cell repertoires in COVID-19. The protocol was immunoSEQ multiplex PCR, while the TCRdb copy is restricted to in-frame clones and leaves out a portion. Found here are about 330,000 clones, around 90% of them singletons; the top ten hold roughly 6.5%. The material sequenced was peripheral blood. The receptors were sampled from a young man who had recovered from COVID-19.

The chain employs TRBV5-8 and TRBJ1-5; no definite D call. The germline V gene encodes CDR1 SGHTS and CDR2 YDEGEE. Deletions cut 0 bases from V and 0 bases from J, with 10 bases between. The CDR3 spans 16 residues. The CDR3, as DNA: TGTGCCAGCAGCTTGGGGGCTTCCCTTAGCAATCAGCCCCAGCATTTT. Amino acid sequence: CASSLGASLSNQPQHF. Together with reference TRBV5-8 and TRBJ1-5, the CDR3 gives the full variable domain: EAGVTQSPTHLIKTRGQQATLRCSPISGHTSVYWYQQALGLGLQFLLWYDEGEERNRGNFPPRFSGRQFPNYSSELNVNALELEDSALYLCASSLGASLSNQPQHFGDGTRLSIL.

The CDR3 DNA is TGTGCCAGCGGCCCCGGGACAGGCGGGCGAAACACCATATATTTT. Protein sequence: CASGPGTGGRNTIYF. The chain uses TRBV9 and TRBJ1-3; TRBD1 matches 8 bases. V gave up 7 bases and J gave up 5 bases; unmatched junction bases: 11. The V gene's germline CDR1 is SGDLS and CDR2 YYNGEE. The CDR3 has 15 amino acids.

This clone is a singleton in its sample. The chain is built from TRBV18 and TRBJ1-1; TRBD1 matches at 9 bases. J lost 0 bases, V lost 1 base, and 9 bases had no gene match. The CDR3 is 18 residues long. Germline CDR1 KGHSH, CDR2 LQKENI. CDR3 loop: CASSPLPGQGLVNTEAFF. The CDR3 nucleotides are TGTGCCAGCTCACCACTCCCTGGACAGGGGCTTGTGAACACTGAAGCTTTCTTT. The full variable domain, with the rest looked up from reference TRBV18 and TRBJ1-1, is NAGVMQNPRHLVRRRGQEARLRCSPMKGHSHVYWYRQLPEEGLKFMVYLQKENIIDESGMPKERFSAEFPKEGPSILRIQQVVRGDSAAYFCASSPLPGQGLVNTEAFFGQGTRLTVV.

The CDR3 sequence is CASSLTGFASDYGYTF. The CDR3 bases are TGTGCCAGCAGCTTGACAGGGTTTGCGTCGGACTATGGCTACACCTTC. The chain uses TRBV5-5 and TRBJ1-2, with D possibly being TRBD1 (6 bases). This CDR3 spans 16 amino acids. Deletions cut 1 base from V and 3 bases from J, with 16 bases between. Germline lookup yields CDR1 SGHKS and CDR2 YYEKEE (reference sequence).

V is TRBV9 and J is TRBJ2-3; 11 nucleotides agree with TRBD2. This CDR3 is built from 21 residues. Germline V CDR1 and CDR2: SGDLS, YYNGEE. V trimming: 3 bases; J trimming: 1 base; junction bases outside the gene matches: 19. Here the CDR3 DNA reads TGTGCCAGCAGCGCACCAGGGCCTAGTAGCGGGAGGGAACATGGCACAGATACGCAGTATTTT. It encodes CASSAPGPSSGREHGTDTQYF.

The CDR3 loop reads CASSIVLQGSYEQYF. The CDR3 coding sequence is TGTGCCAGTAGTATAGTATTACAGGGGTCCTACGAGCAGTACTTC. The V gene is TRBV19, the J gene TRBJ2-7, with 7 bases identical to TRBD1. Germline CDR1 reads LNHDA; CDR2 reads SQIVND (reference sequence). J was trimmed by 1 base and V by 1 base; bases with no gene match: 4. The length of the CDR3 is 15 residues.

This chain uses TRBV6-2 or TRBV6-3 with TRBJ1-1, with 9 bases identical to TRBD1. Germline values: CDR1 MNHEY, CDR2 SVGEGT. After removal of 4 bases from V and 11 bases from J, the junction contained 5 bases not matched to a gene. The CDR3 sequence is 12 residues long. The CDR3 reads CASSFRQGEAFF. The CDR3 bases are TGTGCCAGCAGTTTCCGACAGGGGGAGGCTTTCTTT.

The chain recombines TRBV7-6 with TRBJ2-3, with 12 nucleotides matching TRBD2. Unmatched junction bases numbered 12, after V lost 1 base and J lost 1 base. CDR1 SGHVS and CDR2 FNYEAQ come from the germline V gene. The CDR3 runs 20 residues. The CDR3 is CASSLGSWTSGIAGTDTQYF. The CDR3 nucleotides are TGTGCCAGCAGCTTAGGAAGCTGGACTAGCGGGATCGCGGGCACAGATACGCAGTATTTT.

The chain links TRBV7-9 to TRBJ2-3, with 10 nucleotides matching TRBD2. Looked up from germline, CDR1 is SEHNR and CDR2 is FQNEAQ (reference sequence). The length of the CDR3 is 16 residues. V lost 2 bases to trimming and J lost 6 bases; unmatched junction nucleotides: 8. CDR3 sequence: CASSLLQREGEDTQYF. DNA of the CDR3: TGTGCCAGCAGCTTACTACAGCGGGAGGGGGAGGATACGCAGTATTTT.